The 27 T cell receptor beta chains below come from one sample, sequenced in a study of cytomegalovirus exposure and HLA in healthy donors. PCR primers comprised 60 Vbeta and 13 Jbeta primers. Here immunoSEQ multiplex PCR was the method, and the copy in TCRdb shows in-frame clones only, minus some. The profile covers 50,000 to 75,000 clones, with 80% appearing a single time and over 3% taken by the ten largest. Sequenced input: PBMCs. The origin of the receptors is a woman in her forties in good health and CMV-seronegative.

The gene calls are TRBV29-1 and TRBJ2-3; 7 bases line up with TRBD2. This CDR3 contains 14 residues. J gave up 4 bases and V 4 bases, and 8 bases lay outside the gene matches. CDR1 is SQVTM and CDR2 is ANQGSEA in the germline V gene. Written as DNA, the CDR3 is TGCAGCGTTGGGGCGGGAGAAGTCGCAGATACGCAGTATTTT. Translated: CSVGAGEVADTQYF.

This chain uses TRBV10-3 with TRBJ2-5, with D possibly TRBD2 on 7 matching bases. Germline CDR1 is ENHRY and CDR2 is SYGVKD. The CDR3 length is 14 residues. Trimming cost V 7 bases and J 1 base, with 13 bases left between them. CDR3: CAIKGGGLQETQYF. In DNA form, the CDR3 reads TGTGCCATCAAGGGGGGAGGGCTCCAAGAGACCCAGTACTTC.

This clone was recorded a few times. J is TRBJ1-3 and V is TRBV28; 8 nucleotides line up with TRBD1. CDR3 length equals 17 residues. V trimming: 1 base; J trimming: 2 bases; junction bases outside the gene matches: 7. Germline values: CDR1 MDHEN, CDR2 SYDVKM. In DNA, the CDR3 is TGTGCCAGCAGTTTATACGTGGGGGGACAGGCTGGAAACACCATATATTTT. It encodes CASSLYVGGQAGNTIYF.

This chain joins TRBV28 and TRBJ1-5; D call uncertain. The germline CDR1 and CDR2 sequences are MDHEN and SYDVKM. The length of the CDR3 is 14 residues. The V end lost 2 bases, the J end lost 7 bases, and 12 bases lay between the germline ends. The CDR3 protein is CASSLVGEWQPQHF. The CDR3 DNA sequence: TGTGCCAGCAGTTTAGTGGGAGAATGGCAGCCCCAGCATTTT.

The chain combines TRBV28 with TRBJ2-5; no reliable D call. This CDR3 is 16 amino acids long. CDR1 and CDR2 (germline): MDHEN, SYDVKM. V was clipped by 1 base and J by 2 bases, with 14 bases between them. The CDR3 sequence: CASSLSPREQQETQYF. As DNA, the CDR3 is TGTGCCAGCAGTTTATCCCCTCGAGAACAGCAAGAGACCCAGTACTTC.

This rearrangement joins TRBV4-2 to TRBJ2-7, with TRBD2 matching 13 bases. CDR3 size: 18 residues. Unmatched junction bases numbered 9, after V lost 4 bases and J lost 0 bases. Germline CDR1 is LGHNA and CDR2 is YNFKEQ. CDR3: CASSLGTSGIRVSYEQYF. The CDR3 bases are TGTGCCAGCAGCCTCGGGACTAGCGGGATCCGCGTCTCCTACGAGCAGTACTTC.

CDR3 sequence reads: CAWSIGQGAYEQYF. Written as DNA, the CDR3 is TGTGCCTGGAGCATAGGACAGGGGGCCTACGAGCAGTACTTC. This chain uses TRBV30 with TRBJ2-7, with 10 bases fitting TRBD1. Germline values: CDR1 GTSNPN, CDR2 SVGIG (reference sequence). The CDR3 loop spans 14 amino acids. The junction had 4 bases not matched to a gene; V was cut back by 3 bases and J by 2 bases.

This clone was counted once. V is TRBV7-9 and J is TRBJ1-4; 7 nucleotides align to TRBD1. The CDR3 covers 17 residues. Per germline, CDR1 SEHNR and CDR2 FQNEAQ (reference sequence). V shed 5 bases and J 4 bases; nucleotides not matched to a gene: 13. The CDR3, as DNA: TGTGCCAGCAGCCCATCGATGACAGGGCTGGGTAATGAAAAACTGTTTTTT. Amino acids: CASSPSMTGLGNEKLFF.

The V and J genes are TRBV27 and TRBJ2-2, with 10 positions matching TRBD2. Germline CDR1 is MNHEY and CDR2 is SMNVEV (reference sequence). The CDR3 is 16 residues long. V shed 6 bases and J 5 bases; nucleotides not matched to a gene: 9. The CDR3 protein is CASRTLAGVVTGELFF. DNA for the CDR3: TGTGCCAGCAGAACTCTAGCGGGAGTGGTTACCGGGGAGCTGTTTTTT.

The chain is built from TRBV4-2 and TRBJ2-3; 7 bases are shared with TRBD2. CDR1 is LGHNA, CDR2 YNFKEQ, per germline. This CDR3 region has 15 residues. V shed 0 bases, J shed 11 bases, and the junction held 11 bases outside the gene matches. For the CDR3, the DNA is TGTGCCAGCAGCCAAGACTGGGCGGGAGCGGTGATGCAGTATTTT. This gives the protein CASSQDWAGAVMQYF.

The chain has TRBV6-5 and TRBJ2-7, with D tentatively TRBD2 (6 bases). Trimming removed 0 bases at V and 2 bases at J, with 11 bases between. The CDR3 sequence is 15 residues long. Germline assignment: CDR1 MNHEY and CDR2 SVGAGI. DNA of the CDR3: TGTGCCAGCAGTTACTCTTGGGGGGAAGCCTACGAGCAGTACTTC. Amino acids: CASSYSWGEAYEQYF.

V usage is TRBV28 and J usage is TRBJ2-7, with 7 bases lining up with TRBD1. Looked up from germline, CDR1 is MDHEN and CDR2 is SYDVKM. This CDR3 region has 13 residues. Losses at the gene ends were 5 bases for V and 3 bases for J; bases not matched to a gene: 4. The CDR3 region has the DNA TGTGCCAGCAGTGGCAGGGGGTTCTACGAGCAGTACTTC. This translates into CASSGRGFYEQYF.

This rearrangement joins TRBV9 to TRBJ2-1, with 7 bases aligning to TRBD1. This CDR3 spans 15 amino acids. Trimming took 0 bases from V and 3 from J; bases not matched to a gene: 3. Germline assignment: CDR1 SGDLS and CDR2 YYNGEE. The chain's CDR3 is CASSVGQGVYNEQFF. The DNA for the CDR3 is TGTGCCAGCAGCGTAGGACAGGGAGTCTACAATGAGCAGTTCTTC.

The chain recombines TRBV29-1 with TRBJ1-1; D may be TRBD1 (6 bases). Trimming pared 4 bases from V and 1 base from J, leaving 13 bases between. This CDR3 region has 14 residues. Germline CDR1 and CDR2: SQVTM and ANQGSEA. The CDR3 is CSVGDTWGNTEAFF. DNA for the CDR3: TGCAGCGTTGGGGACACTTGGGGGAACACTGAAGCTTTCTTT.

CDR3 in DNA: TGTGCCTGGAGTCCCTACGGGGGTTTGGACAATGAGCAGTTCTTC. Translated: CAWSPYGGLDNEQFF. This chain uses TRBV30 with TRBJ2-1, with D perhaps TRBD2 (6 bases). The CDR3 loop spans 15 amino acids. CDR1 and CDR2 (germline): GTSNPN, SVGIG (reference sequence). Trimming left V 2 bases short and J 5 bases short, with 16 bases between. Based on the CDR3 plus reference TRBV30 and TRBJ2-1, the full variable domain is SQTIHQWPATLVQPVGSPLSLECTVEGTSNPNLYWYRQAAGRGLQLLFYSVGIGQISSEVPQNLSASRPQDRQFILSSKKLLLSDSGFYLCAWSPYGGLDNEQFFGPGTRLTVL.

The V call is TRBV27, the J call TRBJ2-7; 8 positions agree with TRBD1. This CDR3 is 16 amino acids long. CDR1 and CDR2 from the germline V gene are MNHEY and SMNVEV (reference sequence). The V segment lost 3 bases and the J segment 2 bases; nucleotides outside the gene matches: 9. CDR3 bases: TGTGCCAGCAGTTTTATTGCGGGCAGGGGGCCCTACGAGCAGTACTTC. Translating it yields CASSFIAGRGPYEQYF.

J is TRBJ1-2 and V is TRBV25-1; D is ambiguous. The CDR3 is 12 amino acids. The V end lost 4 bases, the J end lost 5 bases, and 8 bases lay between the germline ends. Germline assignment: CDR1 MGHDK and CDR2 SYGVNS. In DNA form, the CDR3 reads TGTGCCAGCAGTGGAACAGATTATGGCTACACCTTC. Its protein product is CASSGTDYGYTF.

The chain links TRBV9 to TRBJ2-7; 10 bases fit TRBD1. The CDR3 has 13 amino acids. Germline CDR1 is SGDLS and CDR2 is YYNGEE. The V gene end was trimmed by 7 bases and the J gene end by 6 bases; junction bases not matched to a gene: 7. CDR3 sequence (DNA): TGTGCCAGCGCCTCCGGGACAGGGGTCGAGCAGTACTTC. This codes for CASASGTGVEQYF.

The chain is built from TRBV6-5 and TRBJ1-3; unclear D gene. V was shortened by 0 bases and J by 2 bases, with 8 bases between the two germline ends. The V gene's germline CDR1 is MNHEY and CDR2 SVGAGI. The CDR3 runs 15 residues. For the CDR3, the DNA is TGTGCCAGCAGTTACTCGAGCGGAACTGGAAACACCATATATTTT. Its protein product is CASSYSSGTGNTIYF.

This sequence joins TRBV7-7 and TRBJ1-4; possible D gene TRBD1, 6 bases. The V gene lost 5 bases and the J gene lost 3 bases, with 16 bases spanning the gap. This CDR3 spans 16 amino acids. Germline CDR1 is SSHAT and CDR2 is FNYEAQ (reference sequence). This CDR3 is CASSASGAGANEKLFF. The CDR3 DNA reads as TGTGCCAGCAGCGCGTCAGGGGCGGGGGCTAATGAAAAACTGTTTTTT.

The rearrangement links TRBV5-3 to TRBJ2-1; 11 positions match TRBD2. TRBV5-3 is an ORF, with its function uncertain. The CDR3 is 15 residues long. V trimming: 4 bases; J trimming: 6 bases; junction bases outside the gene matches: 6. CDR3 in amino acids: CARSPGLAETNEQFF. CDR3 nucleotides: TGTGCCAGAAGCCCGGGACTAGCGGAGACCAATGAGCAGTTCTTC.

CDR3 residues: CASSYPSTGYEQYF. For the CDR3, the DNA is TGTGCCAGCAGTTACCCCTCGACAGGGTACGAGCAGTACTTC. The J gene is TRBJ2-7, the V gene TRBV6-6; 7 nucleotides agree with TRBD1. Germline V lookup: CDR1 MNHNY, CDR2 SVGAGI (reference sequence). V lost 2 bases, J lost 4 bases, and 5 bases stayed unmatched. The CDR3 loop spans 14 amino acids.

The rearrangement uses TRBV5-4 and TRBJ2-7; TRBD1 agrees at 7 bases. Losses at the gene ends were 5 bases for V and 0 bases for J; bases not matched to a gene: 8. In germline, CDR1 is SGHNT, CDR2 YYREEE (reference sequence). The CDR3 consists of 15 residues. The CDR3 DNA reads as TGTGCCAGCAGAAATGACAGGGACAACTCCTACGAGCAGTACTTC. Its protein product is CASRNDRDNSYEQYF.

The J gene is TRBJ2-1, the V gene TRBV2; a possible D gene is TRBD1 (6 bases). The CDR3 contains 15 residues. CDR1 and CDR2 (germline): SNHLY, FYNNEI. V was trimmed by 4 bases and J by 0 bases, leaving 10 bases between them. The CDR3 DNA reads as TGTGCCAGCAGTGTCCAGGGGAGCTCCTACAATGAGCAGTTCTTC. This sequence encodes CASSVQGSSYNEQFF. The full variable domain, with the rest looked up from reference TRBV2 and TRBJ2-1, is EPEVTQTPSHQVTQMGQEVILRCVPISNHLYFYWYRQILGQKVEFLVSFYNNEISEKSEIFDDQFSVERPDGSNFTLKIRSTKLEDSAMYFCASSVQGSSYNEQFFGPGTRLTVL.

The chain has TRBV19 and TRBJ2-1, with TRBD2 matching 9 bases. The CDR3 covers 15 residues. V shed 5 bases and J 9 bases; nucleotides not matched to a gene: 11. The V gene's germline CDR1 is LNHDA and CDR2 SQIVND (reference sequence). The CDR3 DNA reads TGTGCCAGTAGTCCCCGAGGTAGCGGGAGTCCTGAGCAGTTCTTC. Its protein is CASSPRGSGSPEQFF.

This chain joins TRBV2 and TRBJ1-1; D is unclear. The CDR3 has 12 amino acids. V was cut by 7 bases and J by 6 bases, with 12 bases left in between. Germline CDR1 SNHLY, CDR2 FYNNEI. Written as DNA, the CDR3 is TGTGCCAGCAAATACATGGTCCCTGAAGCTTTCTTT. It specifies CASKYMVPEAFF.

J is TRBJ2-3 and V is TRBV6-5; 9 bases are a match to TRBD1. This CDR3 is 15 amino acids long. CDR1 is MNHEY, CDR2 SVGAGI, per germline. J gave up 1 base and V 5 bases, and 4 bases lay outside the gene matches. The CDR3 protein is CASSQGQGGTDTQYF. DNA of the CDR3: TGTGCCAGCAGTCAGGGACAGGGTGGCACAGATACGCAGTATTTT.